One and the same sample provided the 5 T cell receptor beta chains below, sequenced in a study of T cells in Graves' hyperthyroidism and ophthalmopathy. TCR beta CDR3 sequences were amplified from RNA transcripts. HTBI primers were the set used in a first-round RT-PCR of the TCR CDR3. TCRdb independently ran MiXCR on the multiplex PCR reads; one entry per CDR3 protein. Of around 400,000 distinct CDR3 sequences listed, 15% to 19% are singletons. Input material: blood. The receptors derive from a young woman with Graves' hyperthyroidism that later progressed to Graves' ophthalmopathy.

In nucleotides, the CDR3 is TGCAGTGCTAGAGGGACAGGCCGCTATGGCTACACCTTC. Protein product: CSARGTGRYGYTF. The chain couples TRBV20-1 to TRBJ1-2, with 7 bases aligning to TRBD1. Germline values: CDR1 DFQATT, CDR2 SNEGSKA (reference sequence). The CDR3 covers 13 residues. V shed 1 base and J 4 bases; nucleotides not matched to a gene: 3.

DNA of the CDR3: TGCGCCAGCAGCTTGGCCCGGGACCTGAACGTTCCAGATACGCAGTATTTT. Translation gives CASSLARDLNVPDTQYF. The chain employs TRBV5-1 and TRBJ2-3, with D perhaps being TRBD1 or TRBD2 (5 bases each). Germline V gene data show CDR1 as SGHRS and CDR2 as YFSETQ. The CDR3 sequence is 17 residues long. The V end lost 0 bases, the J end lost 4 bases, and 18 bases lay between the germline ends.

The V gene is TRBV7-9, the J gene TRBJ1-1; 7 nucleotides align to TRBD1. The CDR3 extends over 17 amino acids. Looked up from germline, CDR1 is SEHNR and CDR2 is FQNEAQ (reference sequence). The V and J ends lost 3 bases and 1 base, in that order; junction bases with no gene match: 11. CDR3 sequence: CASSFETRTGWNTEAFF. CDR3 DNA: TGTGCCAGCAGCTTTGAAACTCGGACAGGCTGGAACACTGAAGCTTTCTTT.

A few counts support this clonotype. This chain joins TRBV13 and TRBJ2-2; D is undetermined. V lost 5 bases to trimming and J lost 2 bases, with 6 bases between them. Germline lookup yields CDR1 PRHDT and CDR2 FYEKMQ (reference sequence). This CDR3 comprises 13 residues. The CDR3 DNA sequence: TGTGCCAGCAGCCAATACAACACCGGGGAGCTGTTTTTT. Its translation is CASSQYNTGELFF.

The rearrangement uses TRBV10-3 and TRBJ2-2; TRBD2 agrees at 7 bases. CDR3 length equals 13 residues. CDR1 is ENHRY and CDR2 is SYGVKD in the germline V gene. CDR3 nucleotides: TGTGCAACGGCGGCGGGAGCTATCGGGGAGCTGTTTTTT. Its protein product is CATAAGAIGELFF.